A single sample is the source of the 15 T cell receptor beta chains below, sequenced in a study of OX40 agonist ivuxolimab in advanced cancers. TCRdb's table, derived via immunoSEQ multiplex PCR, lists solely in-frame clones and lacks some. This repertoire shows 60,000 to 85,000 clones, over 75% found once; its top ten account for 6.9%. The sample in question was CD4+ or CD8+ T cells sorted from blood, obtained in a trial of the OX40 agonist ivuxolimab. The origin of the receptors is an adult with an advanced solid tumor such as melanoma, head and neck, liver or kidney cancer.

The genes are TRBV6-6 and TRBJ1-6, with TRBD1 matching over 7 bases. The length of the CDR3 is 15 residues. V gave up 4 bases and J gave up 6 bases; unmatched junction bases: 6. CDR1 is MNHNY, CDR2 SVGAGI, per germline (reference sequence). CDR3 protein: CASSSDRAGNSPLHF. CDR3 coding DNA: TGTGCCAGCAGTTCAGACAGGGCTGGTAATTCACCCCTCCACTTT.

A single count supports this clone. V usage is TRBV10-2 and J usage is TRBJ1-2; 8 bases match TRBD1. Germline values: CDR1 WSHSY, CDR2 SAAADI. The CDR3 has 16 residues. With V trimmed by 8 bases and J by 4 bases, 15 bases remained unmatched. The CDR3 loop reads CASGGQGDSRSYGYTF. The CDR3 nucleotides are TGCGCCAGCGGCGGACAGGGAGACTCTAGAAGCTATGGCTACACCTTC.

CDR3 residues: CASSLTTGRPYTF. In nucleotides, the CDR3 is TGTGCCAGCAGTTTAACGACAGGGAGACCCTACACCTTC. This chain connects TRBV6-5 to TRBJ1-2; TRBD1 matches 7 bases. The CDR3 loop spans 13 amino acids. V shed 4 bases and J 10 bases; nucleotides not matched to a gene: 9. In germline, CDR1 is MNHEY, CDR2 SVGAGI.

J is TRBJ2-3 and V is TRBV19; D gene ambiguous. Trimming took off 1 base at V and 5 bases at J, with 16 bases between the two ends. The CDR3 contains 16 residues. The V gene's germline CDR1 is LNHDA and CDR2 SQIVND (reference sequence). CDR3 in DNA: TGTGCCAGTAGTATAGCCGCCGATGGGTTTGGAGATACGCAGTATTTT. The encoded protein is CASSIAADGFGDTQYF.

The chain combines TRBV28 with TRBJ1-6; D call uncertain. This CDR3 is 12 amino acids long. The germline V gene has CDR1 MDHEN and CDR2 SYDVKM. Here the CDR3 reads CAGRRVNSPLHF. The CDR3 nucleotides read TGTGCTGGGCGCCGTGTCAATTCACCCCTCCACTTT.

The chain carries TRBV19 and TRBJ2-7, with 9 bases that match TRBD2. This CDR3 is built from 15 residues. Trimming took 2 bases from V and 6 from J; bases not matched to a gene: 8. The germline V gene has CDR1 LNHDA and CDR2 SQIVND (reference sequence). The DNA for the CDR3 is TGTGCCAGTAGTATATCTGGCGGGGGGGCGATCGAGCAGTACTTC. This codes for CASSISGGGAIEQYF.

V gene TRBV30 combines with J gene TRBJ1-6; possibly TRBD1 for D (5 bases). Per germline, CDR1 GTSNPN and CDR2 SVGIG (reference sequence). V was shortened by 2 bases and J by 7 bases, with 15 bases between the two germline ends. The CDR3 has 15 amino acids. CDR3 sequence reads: CAWSRDVLGNSPLHF. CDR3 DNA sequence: TGTGCCTGGAGTCGGGACGTCTTAGGCAATTCACCCCTCCACTTT.

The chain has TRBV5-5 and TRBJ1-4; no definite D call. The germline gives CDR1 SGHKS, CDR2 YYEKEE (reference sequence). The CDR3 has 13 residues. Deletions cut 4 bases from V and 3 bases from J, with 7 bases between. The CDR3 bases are TGTGCCAGCAGCGAGAGGTCTAATGAAAAACTGTTTTTT. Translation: CASSERSNEKLFF.

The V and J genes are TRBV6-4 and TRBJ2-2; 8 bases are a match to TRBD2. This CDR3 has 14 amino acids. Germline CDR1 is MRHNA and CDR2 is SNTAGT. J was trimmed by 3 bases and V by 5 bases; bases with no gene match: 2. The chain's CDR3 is CASSREGDTGELFF. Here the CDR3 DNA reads TGTGCCAGCAGTCGGGAGGGGGACACCGGGGAGCTGTTTTTT.

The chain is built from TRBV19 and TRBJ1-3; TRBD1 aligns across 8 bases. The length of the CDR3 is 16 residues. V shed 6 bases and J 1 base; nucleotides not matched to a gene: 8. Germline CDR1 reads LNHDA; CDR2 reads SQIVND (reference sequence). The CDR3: CASRNNNRGSGNTIYF. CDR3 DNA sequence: TGTGCCAGTAGGAATAACAACAGGGGGTCTGGAAACACCATATATTTT.

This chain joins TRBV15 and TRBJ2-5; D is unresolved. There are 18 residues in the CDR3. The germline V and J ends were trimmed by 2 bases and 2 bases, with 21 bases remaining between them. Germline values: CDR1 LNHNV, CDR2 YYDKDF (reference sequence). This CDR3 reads CATSRPMWEVRGQETQYF. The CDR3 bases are TGTGCCACCAGCAGACCTATGTGGGAAGTGAGAGGTCAAGAGACCCAGTACTTC.

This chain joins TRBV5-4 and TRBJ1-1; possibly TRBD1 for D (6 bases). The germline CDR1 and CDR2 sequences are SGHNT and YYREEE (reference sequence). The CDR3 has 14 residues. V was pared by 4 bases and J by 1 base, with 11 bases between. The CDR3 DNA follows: TGTGCCAGCAGCAAGACAGGAGGGAACACTGAAGCTTTCTTT. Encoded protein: CASSKTGGNTEAFF.

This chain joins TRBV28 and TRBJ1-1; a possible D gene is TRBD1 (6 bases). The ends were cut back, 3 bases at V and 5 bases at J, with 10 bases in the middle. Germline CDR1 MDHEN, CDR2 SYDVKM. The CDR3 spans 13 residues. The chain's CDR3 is CASSFGGGTEAFF. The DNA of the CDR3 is TGTGCCAGCAGTTTTGGGGGCGGGACTGAAGCTTTCTTT.

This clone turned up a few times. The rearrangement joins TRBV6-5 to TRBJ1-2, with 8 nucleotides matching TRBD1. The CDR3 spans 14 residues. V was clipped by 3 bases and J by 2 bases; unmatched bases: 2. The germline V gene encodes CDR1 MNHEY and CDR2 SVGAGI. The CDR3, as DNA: TGTGCCAGCAGTTATTACAGGGGGAACTATGGCTACACCTTC. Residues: CASSYYRGNYGYTF.

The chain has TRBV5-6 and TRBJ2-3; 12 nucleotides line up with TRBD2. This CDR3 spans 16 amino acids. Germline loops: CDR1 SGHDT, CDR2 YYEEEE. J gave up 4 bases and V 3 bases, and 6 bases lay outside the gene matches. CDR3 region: CASSSTTSGRPDTQYF. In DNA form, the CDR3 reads TGTGCCAGCAGCTCTACCACTAGCGGGAGGCCAGATACGCAGTATTTT.